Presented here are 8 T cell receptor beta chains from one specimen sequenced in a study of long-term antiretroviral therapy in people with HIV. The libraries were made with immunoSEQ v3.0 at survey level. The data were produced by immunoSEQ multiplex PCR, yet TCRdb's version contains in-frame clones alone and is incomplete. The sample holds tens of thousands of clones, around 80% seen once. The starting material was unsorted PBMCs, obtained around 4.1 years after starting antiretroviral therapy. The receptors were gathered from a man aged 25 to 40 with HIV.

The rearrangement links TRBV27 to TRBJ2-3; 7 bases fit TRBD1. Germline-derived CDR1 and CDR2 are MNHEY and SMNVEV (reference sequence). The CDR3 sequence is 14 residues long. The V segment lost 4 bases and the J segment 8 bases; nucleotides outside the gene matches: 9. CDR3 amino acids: CASSYDRVRVTQYF. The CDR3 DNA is TGTGCCAGCAGTTACGACAGGGTCCGAGTTACGCAGTATTTT.

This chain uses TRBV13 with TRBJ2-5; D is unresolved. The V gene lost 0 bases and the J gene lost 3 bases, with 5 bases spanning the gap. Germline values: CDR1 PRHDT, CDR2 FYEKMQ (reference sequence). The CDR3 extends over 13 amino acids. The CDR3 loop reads CASSLGREETQYF. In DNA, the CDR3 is TGTGCCAGCAGCTTAGGAAGAGAAGAGACCCAGTACTTC.

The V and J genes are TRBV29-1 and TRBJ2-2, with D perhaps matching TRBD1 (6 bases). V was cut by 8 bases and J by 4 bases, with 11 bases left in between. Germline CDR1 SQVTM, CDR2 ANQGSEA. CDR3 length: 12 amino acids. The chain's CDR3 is CSTTGSTGELFF. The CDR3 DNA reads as TGCAGCACCACAGGGAGCACCGGGGAGCTGTTTTTT.

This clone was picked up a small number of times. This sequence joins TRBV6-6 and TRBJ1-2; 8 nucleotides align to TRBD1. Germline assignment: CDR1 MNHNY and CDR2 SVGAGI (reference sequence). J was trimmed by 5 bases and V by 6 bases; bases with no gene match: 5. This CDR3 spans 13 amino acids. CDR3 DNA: TGTGCCAGCAGCCTGACAGGGGATTATGGCTACACCTTC. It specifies CASSLTGDYGYTF.

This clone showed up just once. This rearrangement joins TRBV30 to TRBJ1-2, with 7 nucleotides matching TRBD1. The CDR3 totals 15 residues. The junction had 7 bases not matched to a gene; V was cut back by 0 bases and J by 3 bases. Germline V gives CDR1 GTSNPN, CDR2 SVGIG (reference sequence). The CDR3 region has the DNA TGTGCCTGGAGTGTACAGGGGTCGGTCTACTATGGCTACACCTTC. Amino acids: CAWSVQGSVYYGYTF.

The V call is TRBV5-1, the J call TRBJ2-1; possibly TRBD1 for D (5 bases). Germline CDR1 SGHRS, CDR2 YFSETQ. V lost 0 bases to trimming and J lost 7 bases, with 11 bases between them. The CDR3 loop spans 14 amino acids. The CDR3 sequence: CASSLVGVGNEQFF. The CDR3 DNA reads TGCGCCAGCAGCTTGGTAGGGGTGGGGAATGAGCAGTTCTTC.

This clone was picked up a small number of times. The CDR3 protein is CASSLTGGGGSPLHF. The DNA for the CDR3 is TGTGCCAGCAGCTTAACAGGAGGGGGCGGTTCACCCCTCCACTTT. This rearrangement joins TRBV7-3 to TRBJ1-6, with TRBD1 identical over 7 bases. CDR1 SGHTA and CDR2 FQGTGA come from the germline V gene. This CDR3 spans 15 amino acids. Trimming took 0 bases from V and 9 from J; bases not matched to a gene: 5.

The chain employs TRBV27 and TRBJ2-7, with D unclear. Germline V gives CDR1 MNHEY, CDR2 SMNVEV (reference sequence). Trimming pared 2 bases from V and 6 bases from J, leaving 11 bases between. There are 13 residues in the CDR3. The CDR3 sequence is CASSLGQGPEQYF. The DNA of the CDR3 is TGTGCCAGCAGTTTAGGGCAAGGTCCCGAGCAGTACTTC.